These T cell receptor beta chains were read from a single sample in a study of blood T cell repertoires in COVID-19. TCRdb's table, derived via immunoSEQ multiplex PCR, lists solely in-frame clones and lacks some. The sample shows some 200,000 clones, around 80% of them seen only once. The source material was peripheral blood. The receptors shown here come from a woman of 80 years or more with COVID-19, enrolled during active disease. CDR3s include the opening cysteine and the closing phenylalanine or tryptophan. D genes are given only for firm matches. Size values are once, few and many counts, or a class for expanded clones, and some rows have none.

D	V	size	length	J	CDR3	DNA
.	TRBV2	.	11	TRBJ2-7	CASSVAYEQYF	TGTGCCAGCAGTGTAGCCTACGAGCAGTACTTC
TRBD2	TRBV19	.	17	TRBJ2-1	CASSTPPGTSGLNEQFF	TGTGCCAGTAGCACCCCCCCCGGGACTAGCGGTCTTAATGAGCAGTTCTTC
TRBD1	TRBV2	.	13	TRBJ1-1	CASSGQANTEAFF	TGTGCCAGCAGCGGACAGGCGAACACTGAAGCTTTCTTT
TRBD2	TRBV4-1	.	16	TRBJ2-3	CASSLRSGSRTDTQYF	TGCGCCAGCAGCCTCCGTAGCGGGAGCCGCACAGATACGCAGTATTTT
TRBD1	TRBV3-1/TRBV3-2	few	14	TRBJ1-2	CASSQGQGGYGYTF	TGTGCCAGCAGCCAGGGACAGGGAGGCTATGGCTACACCTTC
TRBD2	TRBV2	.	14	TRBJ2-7	CASSDGGEFYEQYF	TGTGCCAGCAGTGATGGGGGGGAGTTTTACGAGCAGTACTTC
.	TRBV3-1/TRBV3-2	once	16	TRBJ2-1	CASSPRLAETYNEQFF	TGTGCCAGCAGCCCCCGATTAGCGGAGACTTACAATGAGCAGTTCTTC
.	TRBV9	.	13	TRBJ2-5	CASSFQGGETQYF	TGTGCCAGCAGCTTTCAGGGGGGAGAGACCCAGTACTTC
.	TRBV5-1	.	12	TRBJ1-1	CASRLANTEAFF	TGCGCCAGCCGATTAGCGAACACTGAAGCTTTCTTT
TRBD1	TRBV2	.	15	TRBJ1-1	CASSARTGGFTEAFF	TGTGCCAGCAGTGCTAGGACAGGGGGTTTCACTGAAGCTTTCTTT
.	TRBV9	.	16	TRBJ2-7	CASSVGWAISSYEQYF	TGTGCCAGCAGCGTAGGATGGGCGATTAGCTCCTACGAGCAGTACTTC
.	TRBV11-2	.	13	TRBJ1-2	CASSLDLRRGYTF	TGTGCCAGCAGCTTAGATTTGAGGCGGGGCTACACCTTC
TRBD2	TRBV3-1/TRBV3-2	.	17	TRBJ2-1	CASSQWAGVKLGGEQFF	TGTGCCAGCAGCCAATGGGCGGGGGTGAAGCTCGGTGGTGAGCAGTTCTTC
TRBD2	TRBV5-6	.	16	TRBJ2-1	CASNLGTSGYYNEQFF	TGTGCCAGCAACCTGGGGACTAGCGGCTATTACAATGAGCAGTTCTTC
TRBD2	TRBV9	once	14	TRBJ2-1	CASSVGGSSNEQFF	TGTGCCAGCAGCGTCGGCGGGAGTTCGAATGAGCAGTTCTTC
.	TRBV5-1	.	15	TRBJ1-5	CASSPDGQINQPQHF	TGCGCCAGCAGCCCCGACGGACAAATCAATCAGCCCCAGCATTTT
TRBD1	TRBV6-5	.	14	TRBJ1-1	CASNPAGGVTEAFF	TGTGCCAGCAACCCCGCAGGGGGAGTCACTGAAGCTTTCTTT
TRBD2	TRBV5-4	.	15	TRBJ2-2	CASSPGLAGTGELFF	TGTGCCAGCAGCCCGGGACTAGCGGGGACCGGGGAGCTGTTTTTT
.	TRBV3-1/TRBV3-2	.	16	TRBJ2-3	CASSARRGGHTDTQYF	TGTGCCAGCAGCGCCCGCCGCGGGGGCCACACAGATACGCAGTATTTT
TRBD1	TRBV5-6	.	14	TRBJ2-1	CASSLTGRIREQFF	TGTGCCAGCAGCCTGACAGGGCGAATACGAGAGCAGTTCTTC
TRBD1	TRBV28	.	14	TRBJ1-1	CASNFRGRGTEAFF	TGTGCCAGCAATTTCAGGGGGCGTGGTACTGAAGCTTTCTTT
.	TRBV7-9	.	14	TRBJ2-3	CASSGIGSTDTRYF	TGTGCCAGCAGCGGAATCGGGAGTACAGATACGCGGTATTTT
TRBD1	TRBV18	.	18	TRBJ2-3	CASSPPGTVRTSTDTQYF	TGTGCCAGCTCACCCCCCGGGACAGTGAGAACTAGCACAGATACGCAGTATTTT
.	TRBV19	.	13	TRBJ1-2	CASSIPGQDGYTF	TGTGCCAGTAGTATCCCAGGGCAGGATGGCTACACCTTC
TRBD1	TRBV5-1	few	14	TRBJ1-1	CASSLGDRNTEAFF	TGCGCCAGCAGCTTGGGGGACAGGAACACTGAAGCTTTCTTT
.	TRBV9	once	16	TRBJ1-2	CASSVGTGIDNYGYTF	TGTGCCAGCAGCGTAGGCACAGGTATTGACAACTATGGCTACACCTTC
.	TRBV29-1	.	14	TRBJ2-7	CSVEAGKGGYEQYF	TGCAGCGTTGAAGCAGGGAAAGGGGGTTACGAGCAGTACTTC
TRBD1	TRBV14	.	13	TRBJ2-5	CASSRGTEIAQYF	TGTGCCAGCAGTAGGGGGACAGAGATCGCCCAGTACTTC
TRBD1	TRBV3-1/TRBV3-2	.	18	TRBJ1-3	CASSQVSHRGGSGNTIYF	TGTGCCAGCAGCCAAGTCTCCCACAGGGGTGGATCTGGAAACACCATATATTTT
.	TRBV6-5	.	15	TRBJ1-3	CASSSGVRSGNTIYF	TGTGCCAGCAGCTCCGGGGTAAGGTCTGGAAACACCATATATTTT
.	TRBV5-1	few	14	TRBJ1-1	CASQLQGMNTEAFF	TGCGCCAGCCAACTACAGGGAATGAACACTGAAGCTTTCTTT
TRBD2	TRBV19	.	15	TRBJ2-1	CASSPLAGGAVEQFF	TGTGCCAGTAGTCCGCTAGCGGGGGGGGCGGTTGAGCAGTTCTTC
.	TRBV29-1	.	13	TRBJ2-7	CSVVVGGSYEQYF	TGCAGCGTTGTTGTCGGGGGTTCCTACGAGCAGTACTTC